This T cell receptor beta chain came from a study of blood T cell repertoires in COVID-19. Study background: Spain, Italy and the United States supplied samples that represented acute and convalescent COVID-19. Sources were T cells, B-cell-depleted T cells, or PBMCs; the material itself was cDNA or gDNA.

The V and J ends lost 0 bases and 6 bases, in that order; junction bases with no gene match: 7. Germline assignment: CDR1 SGHTA and CDR2 FQGTGA. The CDR3 runs to 15 residues. Some clones are missing from TCRdb's copy, which holds only in-frame ones; the method was immunoSEQ multiplex PCR. The sample includes under 300,000 clones, roughly 87% seen only once; the top ten take around 6%. Individuals drawn from under 30 US areas were about 18 to 90 years old. Which cohort a participant joined came from the clinical history participants gave. Sequences were obtained from PBMCs or T cells enriched from blood (not recorded which). The chain recombines TRBV7-3 with TRBJ2-7; 8 bases are a match to TRBD1. This TCR derives from a woman in her twenties or thirties with acute COVID-19. The CDR3 sequence is CASSLTQGASSEQYF. The DNA of the CDR3 is TGTGCCAGCAGCTTAACCCAGGGGGCGAGCTCCGAGCAGTACTTC.